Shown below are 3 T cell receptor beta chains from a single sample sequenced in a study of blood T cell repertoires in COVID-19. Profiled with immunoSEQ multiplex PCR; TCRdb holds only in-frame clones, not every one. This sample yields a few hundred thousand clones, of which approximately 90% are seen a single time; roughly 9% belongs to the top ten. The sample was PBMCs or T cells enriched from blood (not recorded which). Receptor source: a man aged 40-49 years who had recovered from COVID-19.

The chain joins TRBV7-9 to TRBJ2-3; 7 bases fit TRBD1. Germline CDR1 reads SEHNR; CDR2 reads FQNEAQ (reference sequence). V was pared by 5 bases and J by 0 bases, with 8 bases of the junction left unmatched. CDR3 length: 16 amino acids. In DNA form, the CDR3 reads TGTGCCAGCAGCCTTCAGGGACAGCTTAGCACAGATACGCAGTATTTT. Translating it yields CASSLQGQLSTDTQYF.

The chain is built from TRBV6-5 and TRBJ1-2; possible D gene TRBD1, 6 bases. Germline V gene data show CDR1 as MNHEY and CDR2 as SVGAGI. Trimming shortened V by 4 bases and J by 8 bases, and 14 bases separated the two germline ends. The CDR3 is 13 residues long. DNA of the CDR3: TGTGCCAGCAGTTCGAACAGGGTTTCGGGCTACACCTTC. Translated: CASSSNRVSGYTF.

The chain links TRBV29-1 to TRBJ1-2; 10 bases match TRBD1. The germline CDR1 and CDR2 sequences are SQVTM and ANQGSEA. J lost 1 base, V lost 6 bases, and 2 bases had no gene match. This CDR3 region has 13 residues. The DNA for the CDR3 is TGCAGCGTAGGACAGGGGGTTAACTATGGCTACACCTTC. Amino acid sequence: CSVGQGVNYGYTF.